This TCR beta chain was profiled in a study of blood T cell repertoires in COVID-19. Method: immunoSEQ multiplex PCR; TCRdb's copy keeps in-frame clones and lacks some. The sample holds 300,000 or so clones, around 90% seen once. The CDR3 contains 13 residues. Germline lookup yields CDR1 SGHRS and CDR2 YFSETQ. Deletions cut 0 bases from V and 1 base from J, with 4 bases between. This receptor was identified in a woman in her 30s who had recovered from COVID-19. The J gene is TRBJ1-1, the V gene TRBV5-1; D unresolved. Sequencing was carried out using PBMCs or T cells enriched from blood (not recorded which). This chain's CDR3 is CASSLDRNTEAFF. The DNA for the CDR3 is TGCGCCAGCAGCTTGGACAGGAACACTGAAGCTTTCTTT. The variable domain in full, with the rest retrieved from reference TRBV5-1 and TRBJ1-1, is KAGVTQTPRYLIKTRGQQVTLSCSPISGHRSVSWYQQTPGQGLQFLFEYFSETQRNKGNFPGRFSGRQFSNSRSEMNVSTLELGDSALYLCASSLDRNTEAFFGQGTRLTVV.